The 19 T cell receptor beta chains reported below all come from one sample, sequenced in a study of shared clonotypes between healthy human individuals. Method: immunoSEQ multiplex PCR; TCRdb's copy keeps in-frame clones and lacks some. The sample includes approximately 1.4 million clones, 95% to 99% of them seen just once. The specimen sequenced was naive CD4+ T cells sorted from blood. Documented subset: CD45RA+ positively selected. These receptor sequences come from a man aged 25 to 40 in good health.

This chain joins TRBV10-2 and TRBJ2-5; D may match TRBD1 or TRBD2 (5 bases each). CDR3 length: 11 amino acids. The V end was cut by 3 bases, the J end by 7 bases, with 6 bases between. Germline V lookup: CDR1 WSHSY, CDR2 SAAADI. The CDR3 sequence: CASSDGATQYF. CDR3 coding DNA: TGCGCCAGCAGTGACGGGGCGACCCAGTACTTC.

The V and J genes are TRBV5-1 and TRBJ1-3, with a weak D call TRBD1 (5 bases). The germline gives CDR1 SGHRS, CDR2 YFSETQ. The CDR3 loop spans 16 amino acids. Trimming took off 2 bases at V and 1 base at J, with 13 bases between the two ends. CDR3 in amino acids: CASSLQETRSGNTIYF. As DNA, the CDR3 is TGCGCCAGCAGCTTACAGGAAACGAGGTCTGGAAACACCATATATTTT.

The rearrangement joins TRBV6-5 to TRBJ1-5; D ambiguous. With 6 bases removed from V and 3 bases from J, the gap between germline ends came to 9 bases. Germline loops: CDR1 MNHEY, CDR2 SVGAGI. The CDR3 sequence is 13 residues long. This CDR3 reads CASRAGVNQPQHF. CDR3 DNA: TGTGCCAGCAGGGCCGGGGTCAATCAGCCCCAGCATTTT.

This chain connects TRBV18 to TRBJ2-7; 14 bases are a match to TRBD2. The germline CDR1 and CDR2 sequences are KGHSH and LQKENI. The CDR3 runs to 16 residues. Unmatched junction bases numbered 4, after V lost 1 base and J lost 5 bases. As DNA, the CDR3 is TGTGCCAGCTCACCACAAAGACTAGCGGGAGGGCACGAGCAGTACTTC. Translation gives CASSPQRLAGGHEQYF.

The chain couples TRBV7-9 to TRBJ2-1; 9 bases map to TRBD1. This CDR3 is built from 16 residues. After removal of 5 bases from V and 7 bases from J, the junction contained 12 bases not matched to a gene. Per the germline V gene, CDR1 is SEHNR and CDR2 is FQNEAQ (reference sequence). The CDR3 reads CASSLIGTGRSNEQFF. The CDR3 DNA is TGTGCCAGCAGCCTAATCGGGACAGGGCGGTCGAATGAGCAGTTCTTC.

The chain is built from TRBV5-6 and TRBJ1-5; D may be TRBD1 (5 bases). Germline values: CDR1 SGHDT, CDR2 YYEEEE. Trimming shortened V by 2 bases and J by 6 bases, and 18 bases separated the two germline ends. CDR3 size: 16 residues. CDR3 sequence: CASSLSEETGVQPQHF. The DNA for the CDR3 is TGTGCCAGCAGCTTATCCGAGGAAACGGGGGTTCAGCCCCAGCATTTT.

The V and J genes are TRBV28 and TRBJ2-3, with a tentative D call TRBD1 (5 bases). The V gene's germline CDR1 is MDHEN and CDR2 SYDVKM. The V end was cut by 5 bases, the J end by 4 bases, with 16 bases between. This CDR3 has 15 residues. The CDR3 nucleotides are TGTGCCAGCAGTAAGACAGTAATTGCGGCAGATACGCAGTATTTT. Translating it yields CASSKTVIAADTQYF.

V and J are TRBV7-2 and TRBJ1-5; D is ambiguous. Germline lookup yields CDR1 SGHTA and CDR2 FQGNSA. The CDR3 is 15 residues long. The ends were cut back, 4 bases at V and 0 bases at J, with 10 bases in the middle. CDR3 in DNA: TGTGCCAGCAGCTCCCGGACGGGTAGCAATCAGCCCCAGCATTTT. Translated, it gives CASSSRTGSNQPQHF.

V gene TRBV25-1 combines with J gene TRBJ2-5; 10 positions agree with TRBD1. This CDR3 contains 15 residues. Trimming removed 6 bases from V and 7 bases from J; junction bases left unmatched: 11. Germline loops: CDR1 MGHDK, CDR2 SYGVNS. The CDR3 bases are TGTGCCAGCAGGCCCGGGACAGGGGCCTCGGGGACCCAGTACTTC. Its protein is CASRPGTGASGTQYF.

V is TRBV6-5 and J is TRBJ2-7; 8 nucleotides agree with TRBD2. V trimming: 6 bases; J trimming: 2 bases; junction bases outside the gene matches: 3. The CDR3 is 13 residues long. Per the germline V gene, CDR1 is MNHEY and CDR2 is SVGAGI. The CDR3 bases are TGTGCCAGCAGGCTAGCGGGCGCCTACGAGCAGTACTTC. Translation gives CASRLAGAYEQYF.

The V call is TRBV18, the J call TRBJ2-7; tentatively, D is TRBD2 (5 bases). The germline V gene has CDR1 KGHSH and CDR2 LQKENI. With 5 bases removed from V and 4 bases from J, the gap between germline ends came to 12 bases. The length of the CDR3 is 13 residues. The CDR3 nucleotides are TGTGCCAGCTCATCTTCCTCGGGGTACGAGCAGTACTTC. This encodes CASSSSSGYEQYF. Variable domain in full (rest from reference TRBV18 and TRBJ2-7): NAGVMQNPRHLVRRRGQEARLRCSPMKGHSHVYWYRQLPEEGLKFMVYLQKENIIDESGMPKERFSAEFPKEGPSILRIQQVVRGDSAAYFCASSSSSGYEQYFGPGTRLTVT.

The chain uses TRBV6-1 and TRBJ2-3; D gene uncertain. Germline-derived CDR1 and CDR2 are MNHNS and SASEGT. V dropped 3 bases and J dropped 1 base, with 11 bases sitting between them. The CDR3 totals 15 residues. The CDR3 spells CASSEVGWGTDTQYF. CDR3 sequence (DNA): TGTGCCAGCAGTGAGGTTGGATGGGGCACAGATACGCAGTATTTT.

The chain carries TRBV10-3 and TRBJ2-1, with a possible D match to TRBD2 (6 bases). CDR1 is ENHRY and CDR2 is SYGVKD in the germline V gene. The CDR3 extends over 14 amino acids. V lost 0 bases to trimming and J lost 4 bases, with 7 bases between them. The CDR3 sequence is CAISESGLYNEQFF. In DNA, the CDR3 is TGTGCCATCAGTGAGTCGGGACTGTACAATGAGCAGTTCTTC.

V gene TRBV1 combines with J gene TRBJ1-5; the table's D call, TRBD1, was not checked against the DNA. TRBV1 counts as a pseudogene. The CDR3 is 16 residues long. In DNA, the CDR3 is TGCACCAGCAGCCACTATACAGGGGGCAACAATCAGCCCCAGCATTTT. It is translated as CTSSHYTGGNNQPQHF.

CDR3 protein: CASSSPGGQNTEAFF. CDR3 nucleotides: TGTGCCAGCAGTTCTCCAGGGGGCCAGAACACTGAAGCTTTCTTT. The J gene is TRBJ1-1, the V gene TRBV28; 8 bases agree with TRBD1. Germline CDR1 is MDHEN and CDR2 is SYDVKM. The CDR3 sequence is 15 residues long. Germline trimming cut 4 bases from V and 1 base from J; bases unmatched to any gene: 5.

The V gene is TRBV2, the J gene TRBJ2-1; TRBD2 is a possible D gene (5 bases). This CDR3 spans 13 amino acids. Germline V CDR1 and CDR2: SNHLY, FYNNEI. V lost 0 bases and J lost 9, with 9 bases in between. The CDR3 loop reads CASSEALGLEQFF. The CDR3 bases are TGTGCCAGCAGTGAAGCGCTCGGACTTGAGCAGTTCTTC.

The chain combines TRBV6-5 with TRBJ1-3, with D perhaps TRBD1 (5 bases). The CDR3 covers 14 residues. Germline V gene data show CDR1 as MNHEY and CDR2 as SVGAGI. Deletions cut 2 bases from V and 2 bases from J, with 7 bases between. The CDR3 nucleotides are TGTGCCAGCAGTTACGGGGGTGCTGGAAACACCATATATTTT. Translating it yields CASSYGGAGNTIYF.

The chain combines TRBV10-2 with TRBJ2-7; D gene uncertain. V lost 4 bases and J 5 bases, leaving 6 bases between the germline ends. Germline V gene lookup returns CDR1 WSHSY and CDR2 SAAADI. The CDR3 extends over 11 amino acids. This chain's CDR3 is CASSAPDEQYF. CDR3 sequence (DNA): TGCGCCAGCAGTGCGCCTGACGAGCAGTACTTC.

On this clone: Other DNA sequences of this sample code for an identical CDR3. The chain couples TRBV5-1 to TRBJ1-1; tentatively, D is TRBD1 (5 bases). The CDR3 sequence is 14 residues long. V gave up 0 bases and J gave up 2 bases, with 8 bases separating them. The germline V gene has CDR1 SGHRS and CDR2 YFSETQ. CDR3 DNA sequence: TGCGCCAGCAGCTTGGCTACAGGTAACACTGAAGCTTTCTTT. Its translation: CASSLATGNTEAFF.